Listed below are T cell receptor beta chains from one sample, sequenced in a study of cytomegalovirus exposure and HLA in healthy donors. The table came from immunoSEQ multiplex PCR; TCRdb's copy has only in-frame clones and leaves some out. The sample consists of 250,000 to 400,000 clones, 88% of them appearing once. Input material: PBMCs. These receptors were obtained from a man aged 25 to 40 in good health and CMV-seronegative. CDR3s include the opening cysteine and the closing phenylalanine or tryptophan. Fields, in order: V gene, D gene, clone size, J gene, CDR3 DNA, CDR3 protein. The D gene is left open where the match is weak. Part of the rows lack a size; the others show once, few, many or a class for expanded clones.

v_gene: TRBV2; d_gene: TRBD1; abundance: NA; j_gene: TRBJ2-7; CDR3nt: TGTGCCAGCACCGGACAGGGGGGGTCCTACGAGCAGTACTTC; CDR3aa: CASTGQGGSYEQYF
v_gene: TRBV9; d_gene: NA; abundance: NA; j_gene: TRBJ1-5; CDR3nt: TGTGCCAGCAGCGGTGGACAGAATCAGCCCCAGCATTTT; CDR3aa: CASSGGQNQPQHF
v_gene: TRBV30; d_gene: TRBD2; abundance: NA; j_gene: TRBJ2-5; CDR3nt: TGTGCCTGGAGTAACGGAGCGGGGAAAGAGACCCAGTACTTC; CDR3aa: CAWSNGAGKETQYF
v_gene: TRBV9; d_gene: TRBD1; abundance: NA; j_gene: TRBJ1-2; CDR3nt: TGTGCCAGCAGCCCCCGGCAGGGGGTGAACTACTATGGCTACACCTTC; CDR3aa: CASSPRQGVNYYGYTF
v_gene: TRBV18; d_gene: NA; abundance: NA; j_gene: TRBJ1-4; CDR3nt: TGTGCCAGCTCACAAAGGGGGTGGGGTAATGAAAAACTGTTTTTT; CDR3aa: CASSQRGWGNEKLFF
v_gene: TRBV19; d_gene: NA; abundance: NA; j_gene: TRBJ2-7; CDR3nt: TGTGCCAGTAGTAGTCCGGGACACACCTACGAGCAGTACTTC; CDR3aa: CASSSPGHTYEQYF
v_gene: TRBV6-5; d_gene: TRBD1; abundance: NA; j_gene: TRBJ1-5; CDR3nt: TGTGCCAGCAGCAACAGGGGAGGACTGCCCCAGCATTTT; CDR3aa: CASSNRGGLPQHF
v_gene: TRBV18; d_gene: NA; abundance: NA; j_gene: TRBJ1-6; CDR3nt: TGTGCCAGCTCACCTTTGGTAGCAGGGTCCTATAATTCACCCCTCCACTTT; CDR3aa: CASSPLVAGSYNSPLHF
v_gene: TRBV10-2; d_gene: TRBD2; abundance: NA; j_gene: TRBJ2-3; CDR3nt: TGCGCCACCTCACTGCGACTAGCGGGGGGACTAAACTACACAGATACGCAGTATTTT; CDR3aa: CATSLRLAGGLNYTDTQYF
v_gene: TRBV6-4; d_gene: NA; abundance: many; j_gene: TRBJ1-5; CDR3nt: TGTGCCAGCAGTGCTGGGGGCGGCAATCAGCCCCAGCATTTT; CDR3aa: CASSAGGGNQPQHF
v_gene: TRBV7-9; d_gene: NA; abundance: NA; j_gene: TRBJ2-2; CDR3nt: TGTGCCAGCAGCTTAATTCGGGACACCGGGGAGCTGTTTTTT; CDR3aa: CASSLIRDTGELFF
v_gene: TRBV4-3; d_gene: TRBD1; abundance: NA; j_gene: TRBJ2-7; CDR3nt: TGCGCCAGCAGCCAAGAGGTCTGGGGACAGGGACACGAGCAGTACTTC; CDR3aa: CASSQEVWGQGHEQYF
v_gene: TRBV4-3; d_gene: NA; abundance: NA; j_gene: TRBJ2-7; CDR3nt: TGCGCCAGCAGCCAAGTGACAGCAACCTACGAGCAGTACTTC; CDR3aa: CASSQVTATYEQYF
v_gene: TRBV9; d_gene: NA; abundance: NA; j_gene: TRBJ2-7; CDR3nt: TGTGCCAGCACCAAACAGGGCCCTACCTACGAGCAGTACTTC; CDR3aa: CASTKQGPTYEQYF
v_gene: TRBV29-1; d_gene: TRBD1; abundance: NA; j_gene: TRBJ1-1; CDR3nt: TGCAGCGTTGGGGACAGGGGGCCCCAGAACACTGAAGCTTTCTTT; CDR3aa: CSVGDRGPQNTEAFF
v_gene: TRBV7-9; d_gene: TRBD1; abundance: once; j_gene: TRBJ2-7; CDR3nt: TGTGCCAGTGAAACTCTCGGGACAGGGACCTACGAGCAGTACTTC; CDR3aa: CASETLGTGTYEQYF
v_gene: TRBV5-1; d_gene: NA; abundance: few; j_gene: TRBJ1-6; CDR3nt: TGCGCCAGCGCGAGAGGAGACCCGAGCAATTCACCCCTCCACTTT; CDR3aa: CASARGDPSNSPLHF
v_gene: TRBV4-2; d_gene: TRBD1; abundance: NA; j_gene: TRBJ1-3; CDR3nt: TGTGCCAGCAGCCAAGAAACAGGGGGCCGGAACACCATATATTTT; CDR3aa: CASSQETGGRNTIYF
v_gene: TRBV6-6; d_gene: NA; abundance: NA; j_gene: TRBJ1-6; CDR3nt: TGTGCCAGCAGTTACTCGGGCCATAATTCACCCCTCCACTTT; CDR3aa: CASSYSGHNSPLHF
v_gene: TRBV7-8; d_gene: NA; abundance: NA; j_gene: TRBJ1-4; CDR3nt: TGTGCCAGCAGCCCCAGGGTCCGTGAAAAACTGTTTTTT; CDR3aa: CASSPRVREKLFF
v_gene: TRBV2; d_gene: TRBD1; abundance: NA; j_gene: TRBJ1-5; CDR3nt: TGTGCCTCAACAACAGGGGTCGGCAATCAGCCCCAGCATTTT; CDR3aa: CASTTGVGNQPQHF
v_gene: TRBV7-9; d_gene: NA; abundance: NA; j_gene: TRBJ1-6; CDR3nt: TGTGCCAGCAGCTTAATAGGGGGTCGGGCCTATAATTCACCCCTCCACTTT; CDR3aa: CASSLIGGRAYNSPLHF
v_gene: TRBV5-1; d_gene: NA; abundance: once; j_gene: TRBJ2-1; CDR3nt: TGCGCCAGCAAGGCAGGAGGAAATGAGCAGTTCTTC; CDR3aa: CASKAGGNEQFF
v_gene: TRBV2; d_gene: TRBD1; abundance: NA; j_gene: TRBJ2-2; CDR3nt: TGTGCCAGCCGGGGACAGGTCCTGACCACCGGGGAGCTGTTTTTT; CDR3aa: CASRGQVLTTGELFF
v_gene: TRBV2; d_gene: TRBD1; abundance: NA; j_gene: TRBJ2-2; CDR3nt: TGTGCCAGCAGGCCGAACGGGGGGACAGGGGGCCCCGGGGAGCTGTTTTTT; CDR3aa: CASRPNGGTGGPGELFF
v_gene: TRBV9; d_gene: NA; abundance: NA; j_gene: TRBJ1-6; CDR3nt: TGTGCCAGCAGCGTTTCCGGGTTCTCACCCCTCCACTTT; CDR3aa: CASSVSGFSPLHF
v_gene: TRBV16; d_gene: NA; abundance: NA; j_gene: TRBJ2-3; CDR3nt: TGTGCCAGCAGCCAATCGGTGGTCAGCGGCGAATTAGATACGCAGTATTTT; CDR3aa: CASSQSVVSGELDTQYF
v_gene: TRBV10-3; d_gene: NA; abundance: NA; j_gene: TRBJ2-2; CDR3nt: TGTGCCATCAGTGGGCCCGGGGAGCTGTTTTTT; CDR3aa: CAISGPGELFF
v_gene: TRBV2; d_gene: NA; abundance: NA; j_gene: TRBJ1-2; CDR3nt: TGTGCCAGCAGCCTTCGGGGGTCCCCCTATGGCTACACCTTC; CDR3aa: CASSLRGSPYGYTF
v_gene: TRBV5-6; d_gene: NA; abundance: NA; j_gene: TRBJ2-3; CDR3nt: TGTGCCAGCAGCTCACTCACAGGGTTCGAAGATACGCAGTATTTT; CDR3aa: CASSSLTGFEDTQYF
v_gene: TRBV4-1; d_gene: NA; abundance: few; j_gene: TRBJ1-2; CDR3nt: TGCGCCAGCAGCCAAGACCGACTGGGCTATGGCTACACCTTC; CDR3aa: CASSQDRLGYGYTF
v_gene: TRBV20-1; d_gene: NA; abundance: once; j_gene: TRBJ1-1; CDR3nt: TGCAGTGCTTCCCAGGGATATGAAGCTTTCTTT; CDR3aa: CSASQGYEAFF
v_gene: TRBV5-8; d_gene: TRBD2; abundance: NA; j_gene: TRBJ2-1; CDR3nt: TGTGCCAGCACCCCAGCTTGGACTAGCGGCTCCCTAGCGGAGGGTGAGCAGTTCTTC; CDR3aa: CASTPAWTSGSLAEGEQFF
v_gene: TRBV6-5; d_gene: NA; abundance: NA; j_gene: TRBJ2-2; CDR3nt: TGTGCCAGCAGCTACGGGACATCGAACACCGGGGAGCTGTTTTTT; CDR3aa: CASSYGTSNTGELFF
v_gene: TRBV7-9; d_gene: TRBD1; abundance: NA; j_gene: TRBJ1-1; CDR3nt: TGTGCCAGCAGCCCCCGACAGGGGATGAACACTGAAGCTTTCTTT; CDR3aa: CASSPRQGMNTEAFF
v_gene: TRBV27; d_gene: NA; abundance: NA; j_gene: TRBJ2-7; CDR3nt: TGTGCCAGCAGCCCCACCTTGGCCGACAGCTACGAGCAGTACTTC; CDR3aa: CASSPTLADSYEQYF
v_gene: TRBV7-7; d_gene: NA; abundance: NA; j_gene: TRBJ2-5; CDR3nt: TGTGCCAGCCCCGGGGGAGGAAAAGAGACCCAGTACTTC; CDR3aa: CASPGGGKETQYF
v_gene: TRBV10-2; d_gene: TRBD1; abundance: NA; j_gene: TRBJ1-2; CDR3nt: TGCGCCAGCAGGATAACAGGGGGCGTGAGCTATGGCTACACCTTC; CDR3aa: CASRITGGVSYGYTF
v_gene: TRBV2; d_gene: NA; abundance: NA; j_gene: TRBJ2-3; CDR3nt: TGTGCCAGCAGCCGCTCAGGGGCCTTCACAGATACGCAGTATTTT; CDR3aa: CASSRSGAFTDTQYF
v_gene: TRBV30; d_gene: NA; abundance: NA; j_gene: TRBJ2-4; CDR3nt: TGTGCCTGGAGTGTGTCCAGAATGATTCAGTACTTC; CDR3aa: CAWSVSRMIQYF
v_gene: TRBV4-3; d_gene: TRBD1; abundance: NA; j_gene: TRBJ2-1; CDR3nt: TGCGCCAGCACCAGTTTAGGGACAGGGGGTGAGCAGTTCTTC; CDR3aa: CASTSLGTGGEQFF
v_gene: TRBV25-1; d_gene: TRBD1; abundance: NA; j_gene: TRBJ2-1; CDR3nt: TGTGCCAGCAGTGAATTTTGGACAGGGAAGAATGAGCAGTTCTTC; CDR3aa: CASSEFWTGKNEQFF
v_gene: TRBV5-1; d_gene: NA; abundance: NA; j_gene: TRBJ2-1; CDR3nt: TGCGCCAGCAGCCACTTTGGTGGCGGCCTCTACAATGAGCAGTTCTTC; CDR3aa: CASSHFGGGLYNEQFF
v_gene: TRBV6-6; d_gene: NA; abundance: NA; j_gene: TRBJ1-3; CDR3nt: TGTGCCAGCAGAAGCCGCGGGGGGGACACCATATATTTT; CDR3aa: CASRSRGGDTIYF
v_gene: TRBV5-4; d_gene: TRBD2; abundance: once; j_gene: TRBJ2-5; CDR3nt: TGTGCCAGCAGTCGTAGCGGGGGGGTCCAAGAGACCCAGTACTTC; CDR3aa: CASSRSGGVQETQYF
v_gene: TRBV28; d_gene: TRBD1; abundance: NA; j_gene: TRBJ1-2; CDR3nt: TGTGCCAGCAGTGTCCCACAGGGGGTTGGCTACACCTTC; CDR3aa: CASSVPQGVGYTF
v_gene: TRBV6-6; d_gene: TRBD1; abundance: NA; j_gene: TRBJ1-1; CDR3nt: TGTGCCAGCAGTTACCCCGACAGGGGTGAGGCTTTCTTT; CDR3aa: CASSYPDRGEAFF
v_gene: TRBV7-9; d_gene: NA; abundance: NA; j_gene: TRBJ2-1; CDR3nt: TGTGCCAGCACCCCCCCCCAGGGCAATGAGCAGTTCTTC; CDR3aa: CASTPPQGNEQFF
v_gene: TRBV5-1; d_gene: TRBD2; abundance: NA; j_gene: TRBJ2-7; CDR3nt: TGCGCCAGCAGTCACGGCGGGGGGATCGCCGAGCAGTACTTC; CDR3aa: CASSHGGGIAEQYF
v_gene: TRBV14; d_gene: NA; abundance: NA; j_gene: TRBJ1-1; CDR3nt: TGTGCCAGCAGCCACCCGGGTACTAAAGCTTTCTTT; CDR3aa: CASSHPGTKAFF
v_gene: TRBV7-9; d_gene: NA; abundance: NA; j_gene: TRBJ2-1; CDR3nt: TGTGCCAGCAGCCCGACGGTGGGGCCCAATCACAATGAGCAGTTCTTC; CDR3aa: CASSPTVGPNHNEQFF
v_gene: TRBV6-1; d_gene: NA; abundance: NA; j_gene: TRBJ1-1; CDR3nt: TGTGCCAGCTATTTTACAGGATTGAACACTGAAGCTTTCTTT; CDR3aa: CASYFTGLNTEAFF